The 25 T cell receptor beta chains in this list originate from one sample, sequenced in a study of cytomegalovirus exposure and HLA in healthy donors. Primers included in the PCR were 60 Vbeta and 13 Jbeta primers. Only in-frame clones appear in the TCRdb table, and some are missing; sequencing was by immunoSEQ multiplex PCR. Of 150,000 or so clones in the sample, over 70% are singletons; the top ten hold 2.5% to 3.5%. Sequenced: PBMCs. The receptors come from a male donor in good health and CMV-seronegative.

This chain links TRBV5-1 with TRBJ1-1; TRBD1 matches at 7 bases. V trimming: 4 bases; J trimming: 1 base; junction bases outside the gene matches: 4. Germline assignment: CDR1 SGHRS and CDR2 YFSETQ. The CDR3 is 14 residues long. The CDR3 spells CASSPGQRNTEAFF. In DNA form, the CDR3 reads TGCGCCAGCAGCCCGGGACAGCGGAACACTGAAGCTTTCTTT.

This sequence joins TRBV2 and TRBJ2-3, with TRBD1 matching over 11 bases. Looked up from germline, CDR1 is SNHLY and CDR2 is FYNNEI. The CDR3 length is 16 residues. The ends lost 7 bases at V and 6 bases at J; junction bases unmatched: 12. The CDR3 protein is CASKGRTGGRGDTQYF. CDR3 nucleotides: TGTGCCAGCAAGGGTCGGACAGGGGGCAGGGGGGATACGCAGTATTTT. The whole variable domain, remainder taken from reference TRBV2 and TRBJ2-3, is EPEVTQTPSHQVTQMGQEVILRCVPISNHLYFYWYRQILGQKVEFLVSFYNNEISEKSEIFDDQFSVERPDGSNFTLKIRSTKLEDSAMYFCASKGRTGGRGDTQYFGPGTRLTVL.

The chain uses TRBV5-1 and TRBJ2-7, with D possibly being TRBD2 (6 bases). CDR1 SGHRS and CDR2 YFSETQ come from the germline V gene. Trimming removed 2 bases at V and 3 bases at J, with 12 bases between. CDR3 length equals 14 residues. The chain's CDR3 is CASSFREVGYEQYF. CDR3 in DNA: TGCGCCAGCAGCTTCAGGGAGGTTGGCTACGAGCAGTACTTC. The full variable domain, completed using reference TRBV5-1 and TRBJ2-7, is KAGVTQTPRYLIKTRGQQVTLSCSPISGHRSVSWYQQTPGQGLQFLFEYFSETQRNKGNFPGRFSGRQFSNSRSEMNVSTLELGDSALYLCASSFREVGYEQYFGPGTRLTVT.

This clone was seen once. V is TRBV9 and J is TRBJ2-5, with D perhaps TRBD1 (5 bases). V lost 4 bases, J lost 5 bases, and 18 bases lay in between. Germline V lookup: CDR1 SGDLS, CDR2 YYNGEE. CDR3 size: 15 residues. The CDR3 DNA reads TGTGCCAGCAGCCCGATCCCCGGGCCAGGGGAGACCCAGTACTTC. Its protein is CASSPIPGPGETQYF.

The V and J genes are TRBV7-9 and TRBJ2-2; TRBD2 matches 8 bases. Germline trimming cut 1 base from V and 4 bases from J; bases unmatched to any gene: 5. Germline assignment: CDR1 SEHNR and CDR2 FQNEAQ (reference sequence). The CDR3 covers 16 residues. CDR3 sequence: CASSLGGGRSTGELFF. The DNA for the CDR3 is TGTGCCAGCAGCTTAGGCGGGGGGCGCAGCACCGGGGAGCTGTTTTTT.

This clone was detected a few times. This chain links TRBV6-5 with TRBJ1-3, with D hard to call. V lost 2 bases, J lost 4 bases, and 12 bases lay in between. The CDR3 spans 15 residues. Germline V gene sequence: CDR1 MNHEY, CDR2 SVGAGI. The CDR3 region has the DNA TGTGCCAGCAGTTACCAATCGACTCAAGGAAACACCATATATTTT. Its translation: CASSYQSTQGNTIYF.

The chain carries TRBV5-1 and TRBJ2-4; 14 nucleotides align to TRBD2. The CDR3 totals 19 residues. From germline, CDR1 is SGHRS and CDR2 YFSETQ. J was trimmed by 3 bases and V by 4 bases; bases with no gene match: 12. The CDR3 bases are TGCGCCAGCAGCCCTAGTCCCGGGACTAGCGGGAGCGGCAAAAACATTCAGTACTTC. Translated, it gives CASSPSPGTSGSGKNIQYF.

J is TRBJ2-7 and V is TRBV7-6; D is perhaps TRBD1 (6 bases). Trimming stripped 6 bases from V and 1 base from J, with 13 bases between. The CDR3 is 14 amino acids. The V gene's germline CDR1 is SGHVS and CDR2 FNYEAQ. The CDR3 protein is CASSLIGQSYEQYF. The CDR3 nucleotides are TGTGCCAGCAGTTTGATAGGACAGTCCTACGAGCAGTACTTC. Supplemented by reference TRBV7-6 and TRBJ2-7, the full variable domain reads GAGVSQSPRYKVTKRGQDVALRCDPISGHVSLYWYRQALGQGPEFLTYFNYEAQQDKSGLPNDRFSAERPEGSISTLTIQRTEQRDSAMYRCASSLIGQSYEQYFGPGTRLTVT.

This clone has more than one count but fewer than ten. The V and J genes are TRBV27 and TRBJ2-2; perhaps TRBD2 as D (7 bases). This CDR3 contains 16 residues. V lost 7 bases and J lost 7, with 22 bases in between. CDR1 is MNHEY and CDR2 is SMNVEV in the germline V gene (reference sequence). The CDR3 sequence is CASKGGDWGSGGELFF. The CDR3 DNA reads TGTGCCAGCAAAGGGGGGGATTGGGGGAGTGGCGGGGAGCTGTTTTTT.

The V call is TRBV6-6, the J call TRBJ2-3; a weak D match, TRBD1 (6 bases). Germline CDR1 MNHNY, CDR2 SVGAGI (reference sequence). The CDR3 is 15 amino acids. V lost 0 bases to trimming and J lost 0 bases, with 7 bases between them. CDR3 protein: CASSYSGASTDTQYF. In DNA form, the CDR3 reads TGTGCCAGCAGTTACTCGGGGGCTAGCACAGATACGCAGTATTTT.

V gene TRBV9 combines with J gene TRBJ2-5; 12 bases agree with TRBD2. The germline V gene encodes CDR1 SGDLS and CDR2 YYNGEE. CDR3 length equals 17 residues. V lost 0 bases to trimming and J lost 4 bases; unmatched junction nucleotides: 7. CDR3: CASSVEASGGAGETQYF. The CDR3, as DNA: TGTGCCAGCAGCGTAGAGGCTAGCGGGGGGGCGGGAGAGACCCAGTACTTC.

The rearrangement joins TRBV5-1 to TRBJ2-1, with D unresolved. Trimming took off 3 bases at V and 8 bases at J, with 12 bases between the two ends. The CDR3 runs to 13 residues. The germline CDR1 and CDR2 sequences are SGHRS and YFSETQ. The CDR3 nucleotides read TGCGCCAGCAGCTCCCCCGAGGATTATGAGCAGTTCTTC. Its protein product is CASSSPEDYEQFF. Full variable domain (remainder filled in from reference TRBV5-1 and TRBJ2-1): KAGVTQTPRYLIKTRGQQVTLSCSPISGHRSVSWYQQTPGQGLQFLFEYFSETQRNKGNFPGRFSGRQFSNSRSEMNVSTLELGDSALYLCASSSPEDYEQFFGPGTRLTVL.

The V gene is TRBV27, the J gene TRBJ2-7; 10 positions match TRBD2. Germline V lookup: CDR1 MNHEY, CDR2 SMNVEV (reference sequence). This CDR3 has 17 residues. V dropped 7 bases and J dropped 0; count of bases not matched to a gene: 12. The CDR3 reads CASKGGSGRPSSYEQYF. CDR3 in DNA: TGTGCCAGCAAGGGCGGTAGCGGGAGGCCGAGCTCCTACGAGCAGTACTTC.

Only a few counts were recorded for this clone. The gene calls are TRBV28 and TRBJ2-7; D is possibly TRBD2 (7 bases). The V gene lost 8 bases and the J gene lost 0 bases, with 8 bases spanning the gap. This CDR3 is 12 amino acids long. Germline CDR1 reads MDHEN; CDR2 reads SYDVKM. The CDR3 here is CASAGASYEQYF. The CDR3 DNA reads as TGTGCCAGCGCGGGGGCCTCCTACGAGCAGTACTTC. Filled out from reference TRBV28 and TRBJ2-7, the complete variable domain reads DVKVTQSSRYLVKRTGEKVFLECVQDMDHENMFWYRQDPGLGLRLIYFSYDVKMKEKGDIPEGYSVSREKKERFSLILESASTNQTSMYLCASAGASYEQYFGPGTRLTVT.

The V call is TRBV5-4, the J call TRBJ2-3, with D perhaps TRBD1 (5 bases). The CDR3 has 15 amino acids. The germline V gene encodes CDR1 SGHNT and CDR2 YYREEE (reference sequence). V lost 3 bases and J lost 6, with 17 bases in between. CDR3 amino acids: CASSSSGRVRDTQYF. CDR3 bases: TGTGCCAGCAGCTCATCAGGCAGGGTGAGGGATACGCAGTATTTT. The full variable domain, rest sourced from reference TRBV5-4 and TRBJ2-3, is ETGVTQSPTHLIKTRGQQVTLRCSSQSGHNTVSWYQQALGQGPQFIFQYYREEENGRGNFPPRFSGLQFPNYSSELNVNALELDDSALYLCASSSSGRVRDTQYFGPGTRLTVL.

The rearrangement links TRBV5-1 to TRBJ2-5, with TRBD1 matching over 8 bases. Germline CDR1 SGHRS, CDR2 YFSETQ. J lost 5 bases, V lost 1 base, and 1 base had no gene match. The CDR3 consists of 13 residues. In DNA, the CDR3 is TGCGCCAGCAGCTTGACAGGGGGTGAGACCCAGTACTTC. Translated: CASSLTGGETQYF.

This chain uses TRBV2 with TRBJ2-2; 8 nucleotides match TRBD1. The CDR3 totals 14 residues. CDR1 and CDR2 from the germline V gene are SNHLY and FYNNEI. V gave up 6 bases and J gave up 6 bases; unmatched junction bases: 6. CDR3: CASRLTTGAGELFF. CDR3 coding DNA: TGTGCCAGCAGGCTGACGACAGGGGCCGGGGAGCTGTTTTTT.

This clone appeared a few times. The CDR3 loop is CASSGARGEGHTEAFF. The CDR3, as DNA: TGTGCCAGCAGCGGGGCCCGCGGGGAGGGGCACACTGAAGCTTTCTTT. The chain links TRBV7-2 to TRBJ1-1, with D possibly TRBD1 on 5 matching bases. Germline CDR1 reads SGHTA; CDR2 reads FQGNSA. Trimming pared 5 bases from V and 3 bases from J, leaving 19 bases between. There are 16 residues in the CDR3.

The V gene is TRBV29-1, the J gene TRBJ2-5; the match to TRBD1 covers 7 bases. Per germline, CDR1 SQVTM and CDR2 ANQGSEA. This CDR3 is built from 12 residues. Trimming removed 6 bases from V and 11 bases from J; junction bases left unmatched: 12. CDR3 bases: TGCAGCGTCCGGGACAGTGCCCTTGAGCAGTACTTC. Its protein is CSVRDSALEQYF.

The chain combines TRBV4-3 with TRBJ2-7; perhaps TRBD2 as D (6 bases). Trimming stripped 0 bases from V and 4 bases from J, with 19 bases between. The CDR3 has 17 amino acids. Germline-derived CDR1 and CDR2 are LGHNA and YSLEER. CDR3 in amino acids: CASSQDRYLASFYEQYF. CDR3 bases: TGCGCCAGCAGCCAAGATCGATATCTAGCGTCCTTTTACGAGCAGTACTTC.

This clone was observed a single time. The V gene is TRBV7-9, the J gene TRBJ2-3; D might be TRBD2 (5 bases). The germline V gene has CDR1 SEHNR and CDR2 FQNEAQ (reference sequence). V lost 7 bases, J lost 2 bases, and 16 bases lay in between. This CDR3 region has 15 residues. The CDR3 DNA sequence: TGTGCCAGCACCAATCAGCCGGGATACACAGATACGCAGTATTTT. Translating it yields CASTNQPGYTDTQYF.

The CDR3 DNA sequence: TGTGCCAGCAGCTTTCCTGAGGGTTCCTACGAGCAGTACTTC. Translating it yields CASSFPEGSYEQYF. The chain joins TRBV7-9 to TRBJ2-7; possibly TRBD2 for D (5 bases). The CDR3 extends over 14 amino acids. CDR1 and CDR2 (germline): SEHNR, FQNEAQ (reference sequence). The V and J ends lost 3 bases and 1 base respectively, with 10 bases between them.

Here the CDR3 reads CASSLDHHEQFF. DNA of the CDR3: TGCGCCAGCAGCCTAGACCACCATGAGCAGTTCTTC. The V and J genes are TRBV5-1 and TRBJ2-1; no reliable D call. Trimming stripped 4 bases from V and 8 bases from J, with 10 bases between. CDR1 and CDR2 (germline): SGHRS, YFSETQ. CDR3 length equals 12 residues.

This clone has just a few counts. The chain couples TRBV2 to TRBJ1-6; TRBD1 might be the D (5 bases). Trimming left V 4 bases short and J 6 bases short, with 16 bases between. Germline values: CDR1 SNHLY, CDR2 FYNNEI. The CDR3 consists of 16 residues. The CDR3 region has the DNA TGTGCCAGCAGTGGGCAGGCAAGGGGTTTTAATTCACCCCTCCACTTT. It yields the protein CASSGQARGFNSPLHF. Filled out from reference TRBV2 and TRBJ1-6, the complete variable domain reads EPEVTQTPSHQVTQMGQEVILRCVPISNHLYFYWYRQILGQKVEFLVSFYNNEISEKSEIFDDQFSVERPDGSNFTLKIRSTKLEDSAMYFCASSGQARGFNSPLHFGNGTRLTVT.

A few counts support this clone. CDR3 sequence reads: CASSRGTSEAGEQYF. The CDR3 DNA reads as TGCGCCAGCAGTCGTGGGACTAGCGAGGCCGGGGAGCAGTACTTC. This chain uses TRBV5-1 with TRBJ2-7; 10 positions agree with TRBD2. The CDR3 is made up of 15 amino acids. Trimming removed 5 bases from V and 7 bases from J; junction bases left unmatched: 12. Per germline, CDR1 SGHRS and CDR2 YFSETQ.